The 5 T cell receptor beta chains listed next were all sequenced from one sample in a study of chemoradiotherapy in HPV16-positive cancers. TCRdb's table, derived via immunoSEQ multiplex PCR, lists solely in-frame clones and lacks some. The table lists 25,000 to 30,000 clones, 90% to 95% of them singletons. The sample consisted of blood, taken from a patient who underwent chemoradiotherapy. Every receptor here comes from a human donor with HPV-associated anogenital cancer.

The chain couples TRBV18 to TRBJ2-7; 8 bases are a match to TRBD2. CDR3 size: 15 residues. The V gene end was trimmed by 4 bases and the J gene end by 5 bases; junction bases not matched to a gene: 10. Germline V gene sequence: CDR1 KGHSH, CDR2 LQKENI. The DNA of the CDR3 is TGTGCCAGCTCACTCCTGGCGGGGGGCGTTCACGAGCAGTACTTC. This translates into CASSLLAGGVHEQYF.

V is TRBV6-1 and J is TRBJ1-1; TRBD1 matches 8 bases. Germline-derived CDR1 and CDR2 are MNHNS and SASEGT. Losses at the gene ends were 1 base for V and 1 base for J; bases not matched to a gene: 2. This CDR3 has 15 amino acids. The CDR3 sequence is CASSEGQGWNTEAFF. For the CDR3, the DNA is TGTGCCAGCAGTGAAGGACAGGGGTGGAACACTGAAGCTTTCTTT.

This chain links TRBV9 with TRBJ2-5, with D perhaps TRBD2 (5 bases). The CDR3 is 14 amino acids. The V end was cut by 4 bases, the J end by 9 bases, with 19 bases between. Germline V gene data show CDR1 as SGDLS and CDR2 as YYNGEE. CDR3 amino acids: CASSPGVSIRAQYF. The CDR3 nucleotides read TGTGCCAGCAGCCCCGGGGTTTCTATTAGGGCCCAGTACTTC. Full variable domain (rest looked up from reference TRBV9 and TRBJ2-5): DSGVTQTPKHLITATGQRVTLRCSPRSGDLSVYWYQQSLDQGLQFLIQYYNGEERAKGNILERFSAQQFPDLHSELNLSSLELGDSALYFCASSPGVSIRAQYFGPGTRLLVL.

The chain couples TRBV7-9 to TRBJ2-7; D remains ambiguous. The germline gives CDR1 SEHNR, CDR2 FQNEAQ (reference sequence). Trimming removed 3 bases from V and 6 bases from J, with 12 bases in between. The CDR3 contains 13 residues. The CDR3 DNA sequence: TGTGCCAGCAGCTTTTCGACAACGGTCGAGCAGTACTTC. The encoded protein is CASSFSTTVEQYF.

The genes are TRBV27 and TRBJ2-7, with TRBD1 matching over 8 bases. Germline loops: CDR1 MNHEY, CDR2 SMNVEV (reference sequence). This CDR3 region has 13 residues. The ends lost 5 bases at V and 2 bases at J; junction bases unmatched: 2. CDR3 DNA sequence: TGTGCCAGCAGTGGACAGGGTCCCTACGAGCAGTACTTC. This gives the protein CASSGQGPYEQYF.